This entry lists 29 T cell receptor beta chains sequenced from one sample in a study of CD4+ T cells in melanoma. This table comes from immunoSEQ multiplex PCR, and its TCRdb copy is limited to in-frame clones, with some not included. The table includes some 110,000 clones, approximately 90% detected once. What was sequenced was peripheral blood. These TCRs come from a human donor with melanoma.

This chain's CDR3 is CASSQSGSYEQYF. CDR3 in DNA: TGTGCCAGCAGTCAAAGCGGATCATACGAGCAGTACTTC. The rearrangement joins TRBV6-5 to TRBJ2-7, with D possibly being TRBD2 (5 bases). The CDR3 is made up of 13 amino acids. CDR1 and CDR2 (germline): MNHEY, SVGAGI. Trimming shortened V by 5 bases and J by 4 bases, and 12 bases separated the two germline ends.

The CDR3 loop is CASSQEGQFYEQYF. The CDR3 DNA reads TGCGCCAGCAGCCAAGAAGGTCAGTTCTACGAGCAGTACTTC. The chain links TRBV4-1 to TRBJ2-7; no definite D call. The CDR3 runs 14 residues. V shed 0 bases and J shed 3 bases, with 9 bases lying between them. Looked up from germline, CDR1 is MGHRA and CDR2 is YSYEKL.

The chain has TRBV5-4 and TRBJ2-3; possibly TRBD1 for D (6 bases). Germline-derived CDR1 and CDR2 are SGHNT and YYREEE (reference sequence). The ends were cut back, 0 bases at V and 3 bases at J, with 14 bases in the middle. This CDR3 region has 16 residues. The CDR3 DNA is TGTGCCAGCAGCTTGGCCCCAGGACAGAGAACAGATACGCAGTATTTT. It is translated as CASSLAPGQRTDTQYF.

The chain links TRBV7-9 to TRBJ1-1; weak D call: TRBD1 (5 bases). The CDR3 consists of 14 residues. Germline CDR1 is SEHNR and CDR2 is FQNEAQ (reference sequence). V lost 5 bases, J lost 3 bases, and 13 bases lay in between. For the CDR3, the DNA is TGTGCCAGCAGCCCCCAGGGCGGGTACACTGAAGCTTTCTTT. Amino acid sequence: CASSPQGGYTEAFF. Looking up the rest from reference TRBV7-9 and TRBJ1-1 gives the full variable domain: DTGVSQNPRHKITKRGQNVTFRCDPISEHNRLYWYRQTLGQGPEFLTYFQNEAQLEKSRLLSDRFSAERPKGSFSTLEIQRTEQGDSAMYLCASSPQGGYTEAFFGQGTRLTVV.

The chain employs TRBV25-1 and TRBJ1-4, with D perhaps TRBD1 (5 bases). The CDR3 length is 12 residues. Germline V lookup: CDR1 MGHDK, CDR2 SYGVNS. V was pared by 7 bases and J by 7 bases, with 10 bases between. The CDR3 spells CASTSQGEKLFF. The CDR3 bases are TGTGCCAGCACTAGCCAGGGTGAAAAACTGTTTTTT.

A note on this clone: Other nucleotide sequences from this sample produce the same CDR3. The rearrangement links TRBV7-9 to TRBJ2-3, with no clear D. Trimming cost V 5 bases and J 2 bases, with 5 bases left between them. Germline V gene data show CDR1 as SEHNR and CDR2 as FQNEAQ (reference sequence). The CDR3 contains 12 residues. The CDR3 region is CASSPDTDTQYF. CDR3 DNA: TGTGCCAGCAGCCCGGACACAGATACGCAGTATTTT.

The V and J genes are TRBV7-9 and TRBJ2-1, with D maybe TRBD1 (6 bases). Trimming left V 5 bases short and J 9 bases short, with 14 bases between. This CDR3 is 13 amino acids long. Germline values: CDR1 SEHNR, CDR2 FQNEAQ (reference sequence). The CDR3 here is CASSVQGMAEQFF. CDR3 sequence (DNA): TGTGCCAGCAGCGTACAGGGTATGGCTGAGCAGTTCTTC. The variable domain in full, completed from reference TRBV7-9 and TRBJ2-1, reads DTGVSQNPRHKITKRGQNVTFRCDPISEHNRLYWYRQTLGQGPEFLTYFQNEAQLEKSRLLSDRFSAERPKGSFSTLEIQRTEQGDSAMYLCASSVQGMAEQFFGPGTRLTVL.

J is TRBJ1-4 and V is TRBV28; 11 nucleotides match TRBD1. The trim removed 4 bases at V and 8 bases at J, leaving 3 bases unmatched. Germline CDR1 and CDR2: MDHEN and SYDVKM. The CDR3 has 14 residues. This CDR3 is CASSSRDRGEKLFF. DNA for the CDR3: TGTGCCAGCAGTTCCCGGGACAGGGGGGAAAAACTGTTTTTT.

This clone was seen a few times. The chain is built from TRBV14 and TRBJ2-2; 9 nucleotides align to TRBD1. The V gene end was trimmed by 4 bases and the J gene end by 5 bases; junction bases not matched to a gene: 5. Germline-derived CDR1 and CDR2 are SGHDN and FVKESK. The length of the CDR3 is 15 residues. The CDR3 DNA reads as TGTGCCAGCAGCCGTGGACAGGGGTGGACCGGGGAGCTGTTTTTT. It yields the protein CASSRGQGWTGELFF.

The chain combines TRBV19 with TRBJ1-4; 8 bases line up with TRBD1. V dropped 4 bases and J dropped 8; count of bases not matched to a gene: 3. This CDR3 has 13 residues. Per the germline V gene, CDR1 is LNHDA and CDR2 is SQIVND (reference sequence). The CDR3 DNA is TGTGCCAGTAGTAGGGGGACAGGCGAAAAACTGTTTTTT. Its protein product is CASSRGTGEKLFF. Filled out from reference TRBV19 and TRBJ1-4, the complete variable domain reads DGGITQSPKYLFRKEGQNVTLSCEQNLNHDAMYWYRQDPGQGLRLIYYSQIVNDFQKGDIAEGYSVSREKKESFPLTVTSAQKNPTAFYLCASSRGTGEKLFFGSGTQLSVL.

The gene calls are TRBV7-9 and TRBJ2-5; 8 bases align to TRBD2. Unmatched junction bases numbered 1, after V lost 0 bases and J lost 4 bases. The CDR3 totals 14 residues. Germline CDR1 and CDR2: SEHNR and FQNEAQ (reference sequence). The CDR3 protein is CASSLAGGVETQYF. Here the CDR3 DNA reads TGTGCCAGCAGCTTAGCCGGGGGGGTAGAGACCCAGTACTTC.

The genes are TRBV19 and TRBJ1-1; D is undetermined. The CDR3 totals 14 residues. The V and J ends lost 2 bases and 5 bases respectively, with 12 bases between them. Germline V gives CDR1 LNHDA, CDR2 SQIVND (reference sequence). CDR3 coding DNA: TGTGCCAGTAGTATAAGCAGAGAGAGGACTGAAGCTTTCTTT. This codes for CASSISRERTEAFF.

The rearrangement joins TRBV10-3 to TRBJ2-7, with D perhaps matching TRBD1 or TRBD2 (5 bases each). CDR3 length equals 15 residues. Trimming cost V 3 bases and J 7 bases, with 19 bases left between them. CDR1 ENHRY and CDR2 SYGVKD come from the germline V gene. The DNA of the CDR3 is TGTGCCATCAGTGACTCACAGCGGACAACCGGGGAGCAGTACTTC. This codes for CAISDSQRTTGEQYF.

The CDR3 DNA is TGTGCCAGCGGCCGGGCCCGTAATCAGCCCCAGCATTTT. This codes for CASGRARNQPQHF. The genes are TRBV6-5 and TRBJ1-5; the D is unclear. Trimming took off 8 bases at V and 4 bases at J, with 12 bases between the two ends. From germline, CDR1 is MNHEY and CDR2 SVGAGI. The CDR3 covers 13 residues.

This chain connects TRBV5-1 to TRBJ2-1; 8 bases match TRBD2. V shed 1 base and J 9 bases; nucleotides not matched to a gene: 6. This CDR3 spans 14 amino acids. In germline, CDR1 is SGHRS, CDR2 YFSETQ. CDR3 sequence: CASSLRSGSGEQFF. CDR3 nucleotides: TGCGCCAGCAGCTTGAGGAGCGGGAGCGGTGAGCAGTTCTTC. The variable domain in full, completed from reference TRBV5-1 and TRBJ2-1, reads KAGVTQTPRYLIKTRGQQVTLSCSPISGHRSVSWYQQTPGQGLQFLFEYFSETQRNKGNFPGRFSGRQFSNSRSEMNVSTLELGDSALYLCASSLRSGSGEQFFGPGTRLTVL.

The J gene is TRBJ2-3, the V gene TRBV28; D unclear. With 6 bases removed from V and 6 bases from J, the gap between germline ends came to 16 bases. Germline V gene lookup returns CDR1 MDHEN and CDR2 SYDVKM. This CDR3 contains 14 residues. The CDR3 spells CASRPDPARDTQYF. In DNA, the CDR3 is TGTGCCAGCAGGCCAGACCCCGCGAGGGATACGCAGTATTTT.

This sequence joins TRBV7-3 and TRBJ2-2; no clear D. The V gene lost 0 bases and the J gene lost 8 bases, with 13 bases spanning the gap. Germline values: CDR1 SGHTA, CDR2 FQGTGA. The CDR3 consists of 15 residues. The CDR3 DNA reads TGTGCCAGCAGCTTAACGTCTGGGCTGGCGGGGGAGCTGTTTTTT. It specifies CASSLTSGLAGELFF.

The CDR3 loop is CASESPGGGNTGELFF. CDR3 DNA: TGTGCCAGCGAGAGTCCAGGGGGCGGGAACACCGGGGAGCTGTTTTTT. This chain joins TRBV28 and TRBJ2-2; 8 bases are shared with TRBD1. Germline V gene data show CDR1 as MDHEN and CDR2 as SYDVKM. CDR3 length: 16 amino acids. J was trimmed by 1 base and V by 8 bases; bases with no gene match: 9.

The gene calls are TRBV2 and TRBJ1-4, with TRBD1 matching over 10 bases. The CDR3 runs to 18 residues. Germline loops: CDR1 SNHLY, CDR2 FYNNEI. V trimming: 6 bases; J trimming: 0 bases; junction bases outside the gene matches: 10. The CDR3 DNA reads TGTGCCAGCAGGCACCGGGACAGGGGCCCAGCAACTAATGAAAAACTGTTTTTT. It yields the protein CASRHRDRGPATNEKLFF.

This sequence joins TRBV9 and TRBJ1-1, with 7 bases matching TRBD1. CDR3 length: 16 amino acids. The germline CDR1 and CDR2 sequences are SGDLS and YYNGEE. V shed 0 bases and J 4 bases; nucleotides not matched to a gene: 9. CDR3 in amino acids: CASSVGQGGFGTEAFF. CDR3 bases: TGTGCCAGCAGCGTAGGTCAGGGGGGGTTCGGCACTGAAGCTTTCTTT. Full variable domain (outside the CDR3, taken from reference TRBV9 and TRBJ1-1): DSGVTQTPKHLITATGQRVTLRCSPRSGDLSVYWYQQSLDQGLQFLIQYYNGEERAKGNILERFSAQQFPDLHSELNLSSLELGDSALYFCASSVGQGGFGTEAFFGQGTRLTVV.

The chain links TRBV10-3 to TRBJ2-1; 11 bases fit TRBD2. This CDR3 spans 14 amino acids. J was trimmed by 5 bases and V by 4 bases; bases with no gene match: 1. The germline V gene encodes CDR1 ENHRY and CDR2 SYGVKD. CDR3 region: CAISGLAGNNEQFF. The DNA of the CDR3 is TGTGCCATCAGTGGACTAGCGGGAAACAATGAGCAGTTCTTC.

The chain links TRBV11-2 to TRBJ2-7; a possible D gene is TRBD1 (5 bases). This CDR3 region has 15 residues. Looked up from germline, CDR1 is SGHAT and CDR2 is FQNNGV. V lost 1 base to trimming and J lost 0 bases, with 10 bases between them. The CDR3 loop is CASSLGATASYEQYF. DNA of the CDR3: TGTGCCAGCAGCTTAGGGGCGACAGCCTCCTACGAGCAGTACTTC.

This chain connects TRBV7-6 to TRBJ1-2; possibly TRBD1 for D (5 bases). V lost 4 bases, J lost 0 bases, and 12 bases lay in between. The CDR3 loop spans 15 amino acids. Germline CDR1 and CDR2: SGHVS and FNYEAQ. In DNA form, the CDR3 reads TGTGCCAGCAGCTCCCTTGGAGGGGCTAACTATGGCTACACCTTC. This gives the protein CASSSLGGANYGYTF.

The chain carries TRBV15 and TRBJ2-5; 7 positions agree with TRBD2. The germline gives CDR1 LNHNV, CDR2 YYDKDF (reference sequence). This CDR3 is 18 amino acids long. V was clipped by 0 bases and J by 4 bases; unmatched bases: 14. CDR3 in amino acids: CATSRERGAAGLLETQYF. CDR3 sequence (DNA): TGTGCCACCAGCAGAGAGAGGGGTGCAGCGGGACTCCTAGAGACCCAGTACTTC.

The chain joins TRBV7-9 to TRBJ2-7; D unresolved. Between the trimmed V and J ends, which lost 5 bases and 3 bases, there was a span of 23 bases. This CDR3 has 17 residues. CDR1 and CDR2 (germline): SEHNR, FQNEAQ (reference sequence). CDR3 sequence reads: CASSPPRQNPNFYEQYF. In DNA form, the CDR3 reads TGTGCCAGCAGCCCTCCCCGGCAGAATCCTAATTTCTACGAGCAGTACTTC.

The rearrangement uses TRBV30 and TRBJ1-1; D not certain. The germline V gene has CDR1 GTSNPN and CDR2 SVGIG (reference sequence). Between the trimmed V and J ends, which lost 3 bases and 1 base, there was a span of 3 bases. CDR3 length: 11 residues. CDR3 in amino acids: CAWRGNTEAFF. The CDR3, as DNA: TGTGCCTGGAGAGGGAACACTGAAGCTTTCTTT.

The J gene is TRBJ1-4, the V gene TRBV7-2; TRBD1 agrees at 9 bases. The CDR3 extends over 15 amino acids. Germline trimming cut 5 bases from V and 5 bases from J; bases unmatched to any gene: 6. In germline, CDR1 is SGHTA, CDR2 FQGNSA. CDR3 coding DNA: TGTGCCAGCAGCGCCCGGACAGGGGAGAATGAAAAACTGTTTTTT. Translating it yields CASSARTGENEKLFF.

The gene calls are TRBV15 and TRBJ2-1; 8 positions agree with TRBD2. CDR1 and CDR2 (germline): LNHNV, YYDKDF (reference sequence). Trimming removed 1 base from V and 1 base from J; junction bases left unmatched: 6. The CDR3 covers 17 residues. The CDR3 DNA reads TGTGCCACCAGCAGAGCCCCAGCGGGAGTATCCTACAATGAGCAGTTCTTC. Its protein product is CATSRAPAGVSYNEQFF.

The chain has TRBV6-4 and TRBJ2-7; D not certain. The CDR3 has 11 residues. Germline CDR1 MRHNA, CDR2 SNTAGT. V lost 5 bases and J 5 bases, leaving 7 bases between the germline ends. The CDR3 sequence: CASSLIHEQYF. The CDR3, as DNA: TGTGCCAGCAGTTTAATCCACGAGCAGTACTTC.